The source of this TCR beta chain is a study of tissue T cells after allogeneic stem cell transplantation. Study in general: Of the grafts for graft-versus-host disease patients, four were unmodified and three CD34-selected. Gastrointestinal graft-versus-host disease was present in all patients, each treated with several therapy lines.

Germline V gene sequence: CDR1 SQVTM, CDR2 ANQGSEA. CDR3 length equals 15 residues. Trimming took off 7 bases at V and 0 bases at J, with 15 bases between the two ends. TCRbeta CDR3 was sequenced at survey depth with template counts. The assay was immunoSEQ multiplex PCR, and TCRdb's table has in-frame clones only and misses some. This sample has around 40,000 clones; around 90% occur once, and the top ten carry approximately 3.6%. The receptor's source is a woman aged 35-75 years who later had graft-versus-host disease after an allogeneic stem cell transplant. This sample comprised blood, obtained before transplantation. V usage is TRBV29-1 and J usage is TRBJ1-4, with D possibly being TRBD1 (6 bases). DNA for the CDR3: TGCAGCGCGATGCGTAGGGGGGCAACTAATGAAAAACTGTTTTTT. This gives the protein CSAMRRGATNEKLFF.